The subject of this entry is one T cell receptor (beta chain). The data are from a study of CD8 T cells in Susac syndrome. RNA was extracted with the RNeasy kit, and a quantity of roughly 0.5 to 1 ug was reverse transcribed using random hexamers. Each CDR3 protein gets one entry after TCRdb re-called the immunoSEQ multiplex PCR reads with MiXCR. The sample yields under 150,000 distinct CDR3 sequences, around nine tenths seen once. Purification of the CD8+ and CD4+ T cells relied on negative isolation, and TEMRA cells underwent FACS enrichment. Per germline, CDR1 MDHEN and CDR2 SYDVKM. The CDR3 runs to 13 residues. V was clipped by 1 base and J by 7 bases, with 10 bases between them.

This clonotype originated in a human donor with multiple sclerosis. This chain uses TRBV28 with TRBJ1-1; D perhaps matches TRBD1 (5 bases). Sequencing was performed on CD8+ T cells from PBMCs. CDR3 sequence reads: CASSLSGLGEAFF. The CDR3 nucleotides read TGTGCCAGCAGTTTATCGGGGCTCGGTGAAGCTTTCTTT.